The 8 T cell receptor beta chains below come from one sample, sequenced in a study of CD8+CD57+ T cells in acquired aplastic anemia. Investigators profiled TCR beta VDJ and CDR3 from genomic DNA template. TCRdb reprocessed the reads with MiXCR, giving one entry per CDR3 protein. The table includes roughly 300,000 distinct CDR3 sequences, 50% to 70% detected once. Specimen: sorted CD4+, CD8+, or CD8+CD57+ T cells (not recorded which) from PBMCs. The receptor source for this set is a human donor with severe aplastic anemia or a healthy control (not recorded which).

A note on this clonotype: This may be a read error, as it is one base from a much larger clone. The rearrangement links TRBV5-5 to TRBJ1-4; D is uncertain. This CDR3 contains 17 residues. CDR1 SGHKS and CDR2 YYEKEE come from the germline V gene (reference sequence). The CDR3 DNA sequence: TGTGCCAGCAGCTTGGTAAGGCCTGAATCAACTAATGAAAACCTGTTTTTT. Amino acids: CASSLVRPESTNENLFF.

This clonotype was seen at least ten times. The chain uses TRBV7-3 and TRBJ2-5, with 9 nucleotides matching TRBD2. CDR3 size: 15 residues. Unmatched junction bases numbered 6, after V lost 6 bases and J lost 1 base. Germline lookup yields CDR1 SGHTA and CDR2 FQGTGA. DNA for the CDR3: TGTGCCAGCAGTCAAAGCGGGGGGATCCAAGAGACCCAGTACTTC. It translates to CASSQSGGIQETQYF.

This chain links TRBV10-2 with TRBJ1-1, with 7 nucleotides matching TRBD1. CDR1 is WSHSY and CDR2 is SAAADI in the germline V gene. J gave up 5 bases and V 8 bases, and 11 bases lay outside the gene matches. The CDR3 is 14 amino acids. CDR3 amino acids: CASALSTGMTEAFF. The CDR3 DNA follows: TGCGCCAGCGCATTATCGACAGGGATGACTGAAGCTTTCTTT.

The J gene is TRBJ2-2, the V gene TRBV2, with 10 bases fitting TRBD1. In germline, CDR1 is SNHLY, CDR2 FYNNEI. Trimming took 4 bases from V and 7 from J; bases not matched to a gene: 6. The CDR3 covers 15 residues. In nucleotides, the CDR3 is TGTGCCAGCAGTGTGGACAGGGGGGCTGTCGGGGAGCTGTTTTTT. Translating gives CASSVDRGAVGELFF.

This clonotype has more than one count but fewer than ten. V and J are TRBV25-1 and TRBJ1-1; perhaps TRBD1 as D (5 bases). Germline CDR1 MGHDK, CDR2 SYGVNS. Trimming pared 5 bases from V and 3 bases from J, leaving 13 bases between. The CDR3 length is 14 residues. The CDR3 spells CASSNMGRDTEAFF. The CDR3 DNA is TGTGCCAGCAGTAACATGGGGCGGGACACTGAAGCTTTCTTT.

This clonotype has just a few counts. The genes are TRBV20-1 and TRBJ2-7, with 9 bases identical to TRBD2. J gave up 3 bases and V 3 bases, and 9 bases lay outside the gene matches. This CDR3 is 15 amino acids long. The germline V gene encodes CDR1 DFQATT and CDR2 SNEGSKA (reference sequence). CDR3 DNA: TGCAGTGCTAGGTTGTCGCGGGAGGGCTTCTACGAGCAGTACTTC. It is translated as CSARLSREGFYEQYF.

This clonotype was observed once. V gene TRBV2 combines with J gene TRBJ1-5; no clear D gene. Trimming pared 0 bases from V and 0 bases from J, leaving 24 bases between. Per the germline V gene, CDR1 is SNHLY and CDR2 is FYNNEI. This CDR3 region has 21 residues. As DNA, the CDR3 is TGTGCCAGCAGTGAAGCGGCCAGGTCCGCCGGCCCTTTTTATAGCAATCAGCCCCAGCATTTT. Its protein is CASSEAARSAGPFYSNQPQHF.

In its sample, this clonotype was seen a few times. A clone one base away is much larger, so this may be a read error. This chain links TRBV6-5 with TRBJ1-1; D gene unclear. The CDR3 is made up of 13 amino acids. The V gene's germline CDR1 is MNHEY and CDR2 SVGAGI. Trimming removed 0 bases at V and 6 bases at J, with 8 bases between. The CDR3 bases are TGTGCCAGCAGTTACTCACGTAGCGCTGAAGCTTTCTTT. Protein: CASSYSRSAEAFF.